These 26 T cell receptor beta chains originate from one sample sequenced in a study of CXCR3-negative and CXCR3-positive naive CD8 T cells. Regarding the study as a whole: Relative to CXCR3-negative naive cells, CXCR3-positive naive cells had more hydrophobic TRB CDR3s.

UMI-labeled TRB cDNA libraries were prepared by 5' RACE. With the 5' RACE reads reprocessed, TCRdb shows one record per CDR3 protein and no DNA. Recorded for this sample: approximately 100,000 distinct CDR3 sequences. These receptors are not linked to any known antigen. The sample comprised naive CXCR3+ CD8+ T cells from blood. Specified subset: CD45RO-CCR7+CD27+CD95- naive CD8+ T cells expressing CXCR3 (TNR3+). These receptor sequences come from a human donor in good health. Some clones in this sample may be carry-over from other donors' samples.

CDR3 amino acids: CASSNPLPLAGVYDEQFF. The chain has TRBV21-1 and TRBJ2-1; TCRdb's D call, TRBD2, is unchecked because there is no DNA. TRBV21-1 is labeled a pseudogene. This CDR3 comprises 18 residues.

V is TRBV6-2 or TRBV6-3 and J is TRBJ2-5. From germline, CDR1 is MNHEY and CDR2 SVGEGT. The CDR3 consists of 14 residues. This CDR3 reads CASSYGGDQETQYF.

This chain's CDR3 is CASSETASEETQYF. The chain combines TRBV2 with TRBJ2-5. Germline V CDR1 and CDR2: SNHLY, FYNNEI. This CDR3 spans 14 amino acids.

V is TRBV28 and J is TRBJ2-1; with no DNA, the TCRdb D assignment of TRBD1 cannot be verified. This CDR3 is 14 amino acids long. Germline V lookup: CDR1 MDHEN, CDR2 SYDVKM. CDR3 residues: CASSLYSGSNEQFF.

The CDR3 region is CASRDLGQGATDTQYF. The rearrangement joins TRBV2 to TRBJ2-3; TCRdb lists TRBD1, though no DNA is available to test this call. Germline CDR1 SNHLY, CDR2 FYNNEI. There are 16 residues in the CDR3.

V usage is TRBV20-1 and J usage is TRBJ2-1; TCRdb returns TRBD1, unconfirmable since there is no DNA. There are 15 residues in the CDR3. Germline lookup yields CDR1 DFQATT and CDR2 SNEGSKA (reference sequence). The CDR3 sequence: CSARPTGGEYNEQFF.

V usage is TRBV20-1 and J usage is TRBJ2-7; TCRdb selects TRBD2, and the lack of DNA leaves this call unchecked. Germline V lookup: CDR1 DFQATT, CDR2 SNEGSKA (reference sequence). The CDR3 loop spans 14 amino acids. This CDR3 is CSARGLARTYEQYF.

The chain has TRBV15 and TRBJ1-5; the D call from TCRdb, TRBD1, cannot be confirmed without DNA. The CDR3 runs 15 residues. From germline, CDR1 is LNHNV and CDR2 YYDKDF (reference sequence). The CDR3 spells CATSRSAGGGQPQHF.

This rearrangement joins TRBV5-1 to TRBJ2-7; no DNA is available, so the TRBD1 call from TCRdb remains unchecked. There are 14 residues in the CDR3. CDR1 SGHRS and CDR2 YFSETQ come from the germline V gene. CDR3 in amino acids: CASSWDRGGYEQYF.

V and J are TRBV29-1 and TRBJ2-5; absent DNA, TCRdb's TRBD2 call cannot be checked. From germline, CDR1 is SQVTM and CDR2 ANQGSEA. The CDR3 is made up of 15 amino acids. CDR3: CSVEPSMEFQETQYF.

The rearrangement joins TRBV20-1 to TRBJ2-3; the TRBD2 assignment by TCRdb is unverifiable without DNA. The CDR3 runs to 15 residues. Germline lookup yields CDR1 DFQATT and CDR2 SNEGSKA (reference sequence). CDR3 loop: CSADETSESTDTQYF.

The V gene is TRBV4-1, the J gene TRBJ2-1; TCRdb returns TRBD2, unconfirmable since there is no DNA. The germline V gene has CDR1 MGHRA and CDR2 YSYEKL. CDR3 length equals 17 residues. The CDR3 sequence: CASSRRNSGISYNEQFF.

The chain employs TRBV9 and TRBJ2-4; TCRdb's D call of TRBD1 is untestable without DNA. The CDR3 spans 21 residues. Germline lookup yields CDR1 SGDLS and CDR2 YYNGEE. The CDR3 sequence: CASSLRYLTAYSPGAKNIQYF.

V usage is TRBV5-4 and J usage is TRBJ2-7; the D gene TCRdb calls, TRBD1, cannot be checked with no DNA. The CDR3 sequence is 15 residues long. Germline V CDR1 and CDR2: SGHNT, YYREEE (reference sequence). This CDR3 reads CASSLVGQGLNEQYF. Full variable domain (missing parts from reference TRBV5-4 and TRBJ2-7): ETGVTQSPTHLIKTRGQQVTLRCSSQSGHNTVSWYQQALGQGPQFIFQYYREEENGRGNFPPRFSGLQFPNYSSELNVNALELDDSALYLCASSLVGQGLNEQYFGPGTRLTVT.

This chain links TRBV5-1 with TRBJ2-1; TCRdb selects TRBD1, and the lack of DNA leaves this call unchecked. CDR1 is SGHRS, CDR2 YFSETQ, per germline. The CDR3 totals 15 residues. The CDR3 protein is CASSPRVGSYNEQFF. Combining the CDR3 with reference TRBV5-1 and TRBJ2-1 gives the whole variable domain KAGVTQTPRYLIKTRGQQVTLSCSPISGHRSVSWYQQTPGQGLQFLFEYFSETQRNKGNFPGRFSGRQFSNSRSEMNVSTLELGDSALYLCASSPRVGSYNEQFFGPGTRLTVL.

CDR3 amino acids: CASSVASGNPYNEQFF. This chain connects TRBV9 to TRBJ2-1. Per the germline V gene, CDR1 is SGDLS and CDR2 is YYNGEE. The CDR3 length is 16 residues.

The gene calls are TRBV28 and TRBJ1-1; TCRdb gives TRBD1 as the D gene, but with no DNA this cannot be confirmed. The CDR3 has 16 residues. Per the germline V gene, CDR1 is MDHEN and CDR2 is SYDVKM. The CDR3 spells CASSPRVVRRNTEAFF.

V is TRBV28 and J is TRBJ1-1. The CDR3 length is 13 residues. CDR1 is MDHEN and CDR2 is SYDVKM in the germline V gene. This CDR3 reads CASSFGVETEAFF. The whole variable domain, filled in from reference TRBV28 and TRBJ1-1, reads DVKVTQSSRYLVKRTGEKVFLECVQDMDHENMFWYRQDPGLGLRLIYFSYDVKMKEKGDIPEGYSVSREKKERFSLILESASTNQTSMYLCASSFGVETEAFFGQGTRLTVV.

This chain connects TRBV28 to TRBJ2-7; as DNA is missing, the TRBD2 call by TCRdb cannot be tested. This CDR3 has 15 residues. Per the germline V gene, CDR1 is MDHEN and CDR2 is SYDVKM. CDR3: CASRALAGGPYEQYF.

CDR3 sequence: CASSSRIRSSYEQYF. This chain uses TRBV28 with TRBJ2-7. Germline V CDR1 and CDR2: MDHEN, SYDVKM. The CDR3 contains 15 residues. The full variable domain, completed using reference TRBV28 and TRBJ2-7, is DVKVTQSSRYLVKRTGEKVFLECVQDMDHENMFWYRQDPGLGLRLIYFSYDVKMKEKGDIPEGYSVSREKKERFSLILESASTNQTSMYLCASSSRIRSSYEQYFGPGTRLTVT.

This sequence joins TRBV12-3 or TRBV12-4 and TRBJ2-1; TCRdb returns TRBD1, unconfirmable since there is no DNA. The CDR3 spans 19 residues. The CDR3 protein is CASSLGRGMGQGIYNEQFF.

The chain couples TRBV5-6 to TRBJ2-7; lacking DNA, the TRBD1 call made by TCRdb goes unchecked. The CDR3 covers 13 residues. Germline CDR1 is SGHDT and CDR2 is YYEEEE. The CDR3 here is CASSFRQGYEQYF.

This chain links TRBV2 with TRBJ2-1; TCRdb's D gene call, TRBD1, goes unchecked for lack of DNA. Per the germline V gene, CDR1 is SNHLY and CDR2 is FYNNEI. The CDR3 is made up of 15 amino acids. CDR3 in amino acids: CASGGGSVSYNEQFF.

V and J are TRBV3-1 and TRBJ2-7; TCRdb's D gene call, TRBD1, goes unchecked for lack of DNA. The CDR3 has 14 amino acids. Germline V gene data show CDR1 as LGHDT and CDR2 as YNNKEL (reference sequence). This CDR3 is CASSPRRGLSEQYF.

This chain uses TRBV4-1 with TRBJ1-1. Germline assignment: CDR1 MGHRA and CDR2 YSYEKL. The CDR3 consists of 12 residues. CDR3 residues: CASSPDRDKAFF.

The chain has TRBV27 and TRBJ2-1. Germline assignment: CDR1 MNHEY and CDR2 SMNVEV (reference sequence). This CDR3 has 15 amino acids. This CDR3 reads CASKLSGSAYNEQFF.